This T cell receptor (beta chain) was recorded in a study of cytomegalovirus exposure and HLA in healthy donors. The CDR3 is made up of 15 amino acids. The junction had 4 bases not matched to a gene; V was cut back by 0 bases and J by 4 bases. CDR1 and CDR2 (germline): SGHNT, YYREEE (reference sequence). Method: immunoSEQ multiplex PCR; TCRdb's copy keeps in-frame clones and lacks some. The sample contains about 360,000 clones, roughly 90% of which appear only once. The sequenced sample was PBMCs. This chain connects TRBV5-4 to TRBJ1-3; 7 nucleotides line up with TRBD1. The receptor comes from a young woman in good health and CMV-seronegative. The CDR3 sequence: CASSLAGGNGNTIYF. CDR3 nucleotides: TGTGCCAGCAGCTTGGCAGGGGGGAACGGAAACACCATATATTTT.